The 27 T cell receptor beta chains below come from one sample, sequenced in a study of cytomegalovirus exposure and HLA in healthy donors. Researchers ran the PCR with 60 Vbeta and 13 Jbeta primers. Sequenced by immunoSEQ multiplex PCR; TCRdb stores in-frame clones only, minus some. The sample shows roughly 170,000 clones, roughly 78% of them seen only once. Specimen: PBMCs. The receptors stem from a woman between 45 and 65 years old in good health and CMV-seropositive.

This clone appeared a few times. The rearrangement uses TRBV29-1 and TRBJ1-3; maybe TRBD1 (5 bases). The ends were cut back, 6 bases at V and 2 bases at J, with 14 bases in the middle. This CDR3 is built from 14 residues. Germline V CDR1 and CDR2: SQVTM, ANQGSEA. The CDR3 protein is CSVAGRGAGNTIYF. DNA for the CDR3: TGCAGCGTCGCGGGGAGGGGAGCTGGAAACACCATATATTTT.

The sample holds a few counts of this clone. The rearrangement joins TRBV7-6 to TRBJ2-1, with D possibly being TRBD1 (5 bases). V was shortened by 6 bases and J by 12 bases, with 15 bases between the two germline ends. The CDR3 covers 12 residues. CDR1 is SGHVS, CDR2 FNYEAQ, per germline. The CDR3 spells CASSPNRQRQFF. The CDR3 DNA follows: TGTGCCAGCAGTCCAAACAGGCAACGGCAGTTCTTC.

The V call is TRBV19, the J call TRBJ1-1, with TRBD1 identical over 7 bases. V was pared by 6 bases and J by 7 bases, with 8 bases of the junction left unmatched. Germline CDR1 and CDR2: LNHDA and SQIVND (reference sequence). The CDR3 is made up of 13 amino acids. The CDR3 protein is CASRFYRDSEAFF. CDR3 in DNA: TGTGCCAGTAGATTCTACCGGGACAGTGAAGCTTTCTTT. Full variable domain (rest looked up from reference TRBV19 and TRBJ1-1): DGGITQSPKYLFRKEGQNVTLSCEQNLNHDAMYWYRQDPGQGLRLIYYSQIVNDFQKGDIAEGYSVSREKKESFPLTVTSAQKNPTAFYLCASRFYRDSEAFFGQGTRLTVV.

This clone was seen once. This sequence joins TRBV15 and TRBJ2-1, with D possibly matching TRBD2 (7 bases). Germline V lookup: CDR1 LNHNV, CDR2 YYDKDF (reference sequence). V gave up 3 bases and J gave up 5 bases, with 14 bases separating them. This CDR3 comprises 15 residues. The CDR3 DNA sequence: TGTGCCACCAGCAGCCTTCGGGGGGCGAACAATGAGCAGTTCTTC. This gives the protein CATSSLRGANNEQFF.

The chain recombines TRBV19 with TRBJ1-1; 10 nucleotides align to TRBD1. J gave up 3 bases and V 6 bases, and 4 bases lay outside the gene matches. CDR1 LNHDA and CDR2 SQIVND come from the germline V gene (reference sequence). There are 14 residues in the CDR3. The DNA of the CDR3 is TGTGCCAGTAGAATGACAGGGGGCCACACTGAAGCTTTCTTT. Translation gives CASRMTGGHTEAFF.

CDR3 region: CASSVPLYGNTIYF. Here the CDR3 DNA reads TGTGCCAGCAGTGTTCCCCTTTATGGAAACACCATATATTTT. The chain uses TRBV2 and TRBJ1-3; no clear D gene. Per germline, CDR1 SNHLY and CDR2 FYNNEI. This CDR3 region has 14 residues. V lost 4 bases to trimming and J lost 3 bases, with 10 bases between them.

V and J are TRBV13 and TRBJ1-1; possibly TRBD1 for D (6 bases). The CDR3 runs to 14 residues. V was cut by 2 bases and J by 1 base, with 8 bases left in between. Germline V lookup: CDR1 PRHDT, CDR2 FYEKMQ (reference sequence). CDR3 sequence reads: CASSLRDKNTEAFF. CDR3 DNA: TGTGCCAGCAGCTTACGGGACAAGAACACTGAAGCTTTCTTT.

V usage is TRBV6-1 and J usage is TRBJ2-3; 7 nucleotides agree with TRBD1. Trimming took 7 bases from V and 2 from J; bases not matched to a gene: 9. The CDR3 has 15 amino acids. Germline V gives CDR1 MNHNS, CDR2 SASEGT. CDR3 loop: CASTRQGYNTDTQYF. CDR3 in DNA: TGTGCCAGCACGCGACAGGGTTATAACACAGATACGCAGTATTTT.

This clone is a singleton in its sample. V is TRBV5-4 and J is TRBJ1-6; 8 nucleotides agree with TRBD1. Per the germline V gene, CDR1 is SGHNT and CDR2 is YYREEE (reference sequence). This CDR3 spans 17 amino acids. The ends lost 4 bases at V and 10 bases at J; junction bases unmatched: 16. The CDR3 bases are TGTGCCAGCAGCCCAAAGAAAACCCAGGGGGCAGCCTCACCCCTCCACTTT. Translated: CASSPKKTQGAASPLHF.

The V and J genes are TRBV6-1 and TRBJ1-2; 8 nucleotides match TRBD1. The CDR3 totals 14 residues. Germline values: CDR1 MNHNS, CDR2 SASEGT. Trimming removed 6 bases from V and 4 bases from J; junction bases left unmatched: 7. CDR3: CASRAQTGAYGYTF. The CDR3 nucleotides are TGTGCCAGCAGGGCTCAGACAGGGGCCTATGGCTACACCTTC.

The rearrangement uses TRBV5-1 and TRBJ2-7, with D possibly matching TRBD2 (5 bases). V was trimmed by 4 bases and J by 2 bases, leaving 22 bases between them. CDR3 length: 17 amino acids. Germline V lookup: CDR1 SGHRS, CDR2 YFSETQ. CDR3 sequence: CASSPSGSVSGPYEQYF. DNA for the CDR3: TGCGCCAGCAGCCCGAGCGGATCAGTCAGCGGCCCCTACGAGCAGTACTTC.

The chain is built from TRBV7-8 and TRBJ2-7; TRBD1 matches at 8 bases. V lost 1 base to trimming and J lost 4 bases; unmatched junction nucleotides: 6. This CDR3 comprises 15 residues. Looked up from germline, CDR1 is SGHVS and CDR2 is FQNEAQ. The CDR3 DNA reads TGTGCCAGCAGCTTAGGGCCGGGACAGGTGTACGAGCAGTACTTC. This sequence encodes CASSLGPGQVYEQYF.

The J gene is TRBJ2-7, the V gene TRBV27; D gene ambiguous. V was shortened by 2 bases and J by 1 base, with 9 bases between the two germline ends. Per the germline V gene, CDR1 is MNHEY and CDR2 is SMNVEV (reference sequence). The CDR3 totals 14 residues. In DNA, the CDR3 is TGTGCCAGCAGTTTAACTTTCCTTTCCTACGAGCAGTACTTC. Its translation is CASSLTFLSYEQYF.

The chain carries TRBV5-5 and TRBJ2-1; TRBD1 might be the D (6 bases). From germline, CDR1 is SGHKS and CDR2 YYEKEE (reference sequence). This CDR3 is built from 13 residues. V was pared by 3 bases and J by 4 bases, with 8 bases between. As DNA, the CDR3 is TGTGCCAGCAGCTCACAGGGATACAATGAGCAGTTCTTC. It codes for CASSSQGYNEQFF.

The chain recombines TRBV9 with TRBJ1-2, with TRBD1 identical over 9 bases. Losses at the gene ends were 0 bases for V and 4 bases for J; bases not matched to a gene: 4. This CDR3 has 15 amino acids. Germline-derived CDR1 and CDR2 are SGDLS and YYNGEE. Here the CDR3 DNA reads TGTGCCAGCAGCGTAGTAGGACAGGGGTTCTATGGCTACACCTTC. Amino acids: CASSVVGQGFYGYTF.

The chain carries TRBV10-3 and TRBJ2-2; no definite D call. The CDR3 totals 12 residues. V was pared by 11 bases and J by 3 bases, with 10 bases between. Germline V gene lookup returns CDR1 ENHRY and CDR2 SYGVKD. The CDR3 spells CALGSYTGELFF. As DNA, the CDR3 is TGTGCCCTCGGGTCCTACACCGGGGAGCTGTTTTTT.

The chain links TRBV7-2 to TRBJ1-5, with a tentative D call TRBD1 (5 bases). Trimming took off 5 bases at V and 6 bases at J, with 11 bases between the two ends. CDR1 is SGHTA and CDR2 is FQGNSA in the germline V gene. The CDR3 covers 13 residues. CDR3 amino acids: CASSPGRAQPQHF. Here the CDR3 DNA reads TGTGCCAGCAGCCCTGGCAGGGCTCAGCCCCAGCATTTT.

The CDR3 loop reads CASSPSQGWNGYTF. The CDR3, as DNA: TGTGCCAGCAGCCCTAGCCAGGGGTGGAATGGCTACACCTTC. The chain combines TRBV16 with TRBJ1-2; TRBD1 is a possible D gene (6 bases). The germline CDR1 and CDR2 sequences are KGHSY and FQNENV. V lost 4 bases to trimming and J lost 6 bases, with 15 bases between them. The CDR3 has 14 residues.

This sequence joins TRBV5-1 and TRBJ1-6; tentatively, D is TRBD1 (6 bases). V gave up 7 bases and J gave up 9 bases, with 17 bases separating them. CDR1 and CDR2 from the germline V gene are SGHRS and YFSETQ. The CDR3 sequence is 14 residues long. The CDR3 region has the DNA TGCGCCAGCCGGACGACAGGAAGGGGTTCACCCCTCCACTTT. As protein: CASRTTGRGSPLHF.

V usage is TRBV11-2 and J usage is TRBJ2-7, with 7 bases aligning to TRBD2. The germline CDR1 and CDR2 sequences are SGHAT and FQNNGV. V was clipped by 8 bases and J by 4 bases; unmatched bases: 8. This CDR3 has 13 residues. The CDR3 reads CASSSIGGYEQYF. CDR3 sequence (DNA): TGTGCCAGCTCTTCCATCGGGGGGTACGAGCAGTACTTC.

The count of this clone is one. The gene calls are TRBV9 and TRBJ1-6; D gene uncertain. The CDR3 consists of 16 residues. V gave up 4 bases and J gave up 7 bases, with 18 bases separating them. CDR1 is SGDLS and CDR2 is YYNGEE in the germline V gene. The CDR3: CASSSRAYGENSPLHF. CDR3 in DNA: TGTGCCAGCAGCTCGCGGGCCTATGGGGAGAATTCACCCCTCCACTTT.

The chain links TRBV27 to TRBJ1-5; tentative D call: TRBD1 (5 bases). The CDR3 runs to 14 residues. Germline V gene lookup returns CDR1 MNHEY and CDR2 SMNVEV (reference sequence). V was cut by 6 bases and J by 0 bases, with 9 bases left in between. DNA for the CDR3: TGTGCCAGCAGGCGGGGCGTTAGCAATCAGCCCCAGCATTTT. This translates into CASRRGVSNQPQHF.

CDR3 nucleotide sequence: TGCGCCAGCAGCCAAGTCGGGACAGGGAACTATGGCTACACCTTC. Encoded protein: CASSQVGTGNYGYTF. The chain carries TRBV4-1 and TRBJ1-2; 9 bases are shared with TRBD1. CDR3 length: 15 amino acids. Trimming removed 1 base from V and 2 bases from J; junction bases left unmatched: 2. Germline loops: CDR1 MGHRA, CDR2 YSYEKL.

The rearrangement joins TRBV6-1 to TRBJ1-1, with D possibly TRBD1 on 6 matching bases. CDR1 and CDR2 (germline): MNHNS, SASEGT. Trimming removed 3 bases at V and 3 bases at J, with 8 bases between. CDR3 length equals 13 residues. CDR3: CASSDTGHTEAFF. The CDR3 coding sequence is TGTGCCAGCAGTGACACAGGGCACACTGAAGCTTTCTTT.

The rearrangement links TRBV4-1 to TRBJ1-5; weak D call: TRBD1 (5 bases). There are 15 residues in the CDR3. V dropped 3 bases and J dropped 4 bases, with 13 bases sitting between them. Germline V gene sequence: CDR1 MGHRA, CDR2 YSYEKL. Here the CDR3 reads CASSHLWQGNQPQHF. The CDR3 DNA reads TGCGCCAGCAGCCACTTGTGGCAGGGAAATCAGCCCCAGCATTTT.

This sequence joins TRBV11-3 and TRBJ2-2; D is unresolved. This CDR3 contains 12 residues. CDR1 is SGHNT and CDR2 is YENEEA in the germline V gene. V lost 4 bases, J lost 5 bases, and 5 bases lay in between. In DNA form, the CDR3 reads TGTGCCAGCAGCTCCCTTACCGGGGAGCTGTTTTTT. This encodes CASSSLTGELFF.

The chain employs TRBV7-7 and TRBJ2-2; 7 nucleotides match TRBD1. Trimming at V came to 5 bases and at J to 4 bases, leaving 4 bases not matched to a gene. The CDR3 length is 14 residues. Germline values: CDR1 SSHAT, CDR2 FNYEAQ (reference sequence). CDR3 in amino acids: CASSLGQRTGELFF. As DNA, the CDR3 is TGTGCCAGCAGCCTGGGACAGCGCACCGGGGAGCTGTTTTTT.